This is a list of T cell receptor beta chains from one sample in a study of T cell responses to AZD1222 COVID-19 vaccine. TCRdb's copy holds only in-frame clones and misses some; the assay was immunoSEQ multiplex PCR. The sample records approximately 150,000 clones, about 91% being singletons. Sequenced here: peripheral blood, sampled 28 days after the second AZD1222 dose. These TCRs come from an adult who received the AZD1222 COVID-19 vaccine. Each CDR3 is given with its conserved first and last residue.

CDR3aa	v_gene	j_gene
CASSPVTDTEAFF	TRBV7-9	TRBJ1-1
CAWSAGRGLQPQHF	TRBV30	TRBJ1-5
CASSTTGGYGYTF	TRBV7-9	TRBJ1-2
CASYRGGYGYTF	TRBV6-5	TRBJ1-2
CASSPRGLYEQYF	TRBV6-5	TRBJ2-7
CASSSSAGGYQNEQFF	TRBV5-1	TRBJ2-1
CASSQEWGPTNYGYTF	TRBV4-1	TRBJ1-2
CASSLYGYTF	TRBV2	TRBJ1-2
CSVEPGGNEQFF	TRBV29-1	TRBJ2-1
CATSRLTGTGDYGYTF	TRBV15	TRBJ1-2
CAIRQGSNNEQFF	TRBV10-3	TRBJ2-1
CASSAVLAGYTGELFF	TRBV7-2	TRBJ2-2
CASSTSGGLKTFF	TRBV7-9	TRBJ1-1
CASSGTGNNQPQHF	TRBV2	TRBJ1-5
CASNQGGTSGDTQYF	TRBV7-6	TRBJ2-3
CASSLKSVGGEKLFF	TRBV7-9	TRBJ1-4
CSASFTDTQYF	TRBV20-1	TRBJ2-3
CASSPSGRMNTEAFF	TRBV7-9	TRBJ1-1
CASSYPGQTNYGYTF	TRBV7-2	TRBJ1-2
CASSLGGWRPNTGELFF	TRBV5-6	TRBJ2-2
CASSSMSEAFF	TRBV5-6	TRBJ1-1
CASKEDGYTF	TRBV19	TRBJ1-2
CATRPGILYGYTF	TRBV19	TRBJ1-2
CASSLWTGGGNSPLHF	TRBV14	TRBJ1-6
CATSTAYSNQPQHF	TRBV24-1	TRBJ1-5
CASSYPVAEDNSPLHF	TRBV6-2/TRBV6-3	TRBJ1-6
CATSRDGNEQFF	TRBV15	TRBJ2-1
CASSQNWGDTQYF	TRBV14	TRBJ2-3
CASGSGTTNTGELFF	TRBV12-5	TRBJ2-2
CAILDSGQPQHF	TRBV5-1	TRBJ1-5
CASSPASGLLGDTQYF	TRBV19	TRBJ2-3
CASSEKRREQYF	TRBV6-1	TRBJ2-7
CASSMWIDGLRDTEAFF	TRBV5-1	TRBJ1-1
CASSIGGYSNQPQHF	TRBV19	TRBJ1-5
CASSYAGYSPLHF	TRBV6-5	TRBJ1-6
CASSPQGHPFNYGYTF	TRBV7-3	TRBJ1-2
CASSQGWGGRTEAFF	TRBV27	TRBJ1-1
CASKLVPSGGNNEQFF	TRBV4-1	TRBJ2-1
CASSLVSGGCETQYF	TRBV5-1	TRBJ2-5
CASSPRRDSGYTF	TRBV14	TRBJ1-2
CASSLSDQETQYF	TRBV11-2	TRBJ2-5
CASRLANEQFF	TRBV11-1	TRBJ2-1
CASREGTSGGILADTQYF	TRBV5-1	TRBJ2-3
CASSPLGGVEAFF	TRBV7-6	TRBJ1-1